The rows below give T cell receptor beta chains drawn from one sample of a study of blood T cell repertoires in COVID-19. Sequencing used immunoSEQ multiplex PCR; TCRdb keeps in-frame clones, though not all of them. This table has 140,000 to 150,000 clones, 87% appearing once. The sample consisted of peripheral blood. The receptors originated from a man in his fifties or sixties who had recovered from COVID-19. Both conserved end residues are part of each CDR3. D genes are given only for firm matches. Expanded clones are given a class, and other clones once, few, many or no size at all.

clone size	D gene	J gene	V gene	CDR3 protein	CDR3 DNA
NA	NA	TRBJ1-1	TRBV19	CASSIPPGNTEAFF	TGTGCCAGTAGTATTCCTCCGGGGAACACTGAAGCTTTCTTT
NA	NA	TRBJ1-1	TRBV7-2	CASSLMVGGRATEAFF	TGTGCCAGCAGCTTAATGGTCGGGGGGCGAGCCACTGAAGCTTTCTTT
NA	TRBD1	TRBJ2-5	TRBV5-1	CASSGGQGGETQYF	TGCGCCAGCAGCGGCGGACAGGGTGGGGAGACCCAGTACTTC
NA	TRBD1	TRBJ2-1	TRBV19	CASSQTVGQGRNEQFF	TGTGCCAGTAGTCAGACGGTGGGACAGGGAAGGAATGAGCAGTTCTTC
NA	NA	TRBJ1-2	TRBV12-3/TRBV12-4	CASRWIGDYGYTF	TGTGCCAGCAGGTGGATCGGGGACTATGGCTACACCTTC
NA	TRBD1	TRBJ1-6	TRBV13	CASSLVQGDNSPLHF	TGTGCCAGCAGCTTAGTACAGGGGGATAATTCACCCCTCCACTTT
NA	NA	TRBJ2-5	TRBV30	CAWSVMGGETQYF	TGTGCCTGGAGTGTAATGGGGGGAGAGACCCAGTACTTC
NA	TRBD1	TRBJ1-3	TRBV9	CASSPRTGGSGNTIYF	TGTGCCAGCAGCCCGCGGACAGGGGGCTCTGGAAACACCATATATTTT
NA	NA	TRBJ1-2	TRBV2	CATPAQGRFYGYTF	TGTGCCACCCCTGCCCAGGGCCGATTCTATGGCTACACCTTC
NA	NA	TRBJ1-4	TRBV5-6	CASSWGEGPGKLFF	TGTGCCAGCAGCTGGGGAGAGGGTCCTGGGAAACTGTTTTTT
NA	NA	TRBJ1-2	TRBV9	CASSSSVGERDYGYTF	TGTGCCAGCAGCTCCTCCGTTGGGGAGAGGGACTATGGCTACACCTTC
NA	TRBD2	TRBJ2-7	TRBV6-5	CASSYRQAGGPYEQYF	TGTGCCAGCAGTTACCGTCAAGCGGGGGGGCCTTACGAGCAGTACTTC
NA	NA	TRBJ1-1	TRBV4-3	CASSQDVGLHMNTEAFF	TGCGCCAGCAGCCAAGATGTGGGCTTACATATGAACACTGAAGCTTTCTTT
NA	TRBD1	TRBJ2-1	TRBV6-2/TRBV6-3	CASSYGTASYNEQFF	TGTGCCAGCAGTTACGGGACAGCCTCCTACAATGAGCAGTTCTTC
NA	NA	TRBJ2-3	TRBV3-1/TRBV3-2	CASSQRGLARTDTQYF	TGTGCCAGCAGCCAGCGGGGCCTAGCGAGGACAGATACGCAGTATTTT
NA	TRBD1	TRBJ1-2	TRBV6-5	CASSSGQGRGYTF	TGTGCCAGCAGTTCCGGACAGGGACGAGGCTACACCTTC
NA	NA	TRBJ1-1	TRBV4-2	CASSQTVIPEAFF	TGTGCCAGCAGCCAGACAGTGATCCCTGAAGCTTTCTTT
NA	TRBD1	TRBJ2-5	TRBV6-5	CASSYARTGGETQYF	TGTGCCAGCAGTTATGCTCGGACAGGGGGCGAGACCCAGTACTTC
NA	NA	TRBJ2-7	TRBV15	CATAGDSSYEQYF	TGTGCCACCGCCGGGGATAGCTCCTACGAGCAGTACTTC
NA	TRBD1	TRBJ1-6	TRBV19	CASRTGNRDRNSPLHF	TGTGCCAGTAGGACAGGGAACCGGGACAGGAATTCACCCCTCCACTTT
NA	NA	TRBJ2-7	TRBV11-3	CASSWQGVVGYEQYF	TGTGCCAGCAGCTGGCAGGGTGTTGTCGGCTACGAGCAGTACTTC
NA	TRBD1	TRBJ1-4	TRBV19	CASSILRQGATNEKLFF	TGTGCCAGTAGTATCCTCCGACAGGGCGCAACTAATGAAAAACTGTTTTTT
NA	NA	TRBJ2-3	TRBV27	CASTLDSLGTDTQYF	TGTGCCAGCACGCTAGACAGTCTGGGCACAGATACGCAGTATTTT
NA	TRBD1	TRBJ1-3	TRBV5-6	CASSLVWTGSVGNTIYF	TGTGCCAGCAGCTTGGTTTGGACAGGGTCGGTTGGAAACACCATATATTTT
NA	NA	TRBJ2-1	TRBV5-1	CASTLRPGSYNEQFF	TGCGCCAGCACTTTGAGGCCGGGCTCCTACAATGAGCAGTTCTTC
NA	NA	TRBJ2-5	TRBV19	CASRSADREETQYF	TGTGCCAGTAGATCAGCGGACCGCGAAGAGACCCAGTACTTC
NA	NA	TRBJ1-1	TRBV2	CASSEARGRTEAFF	TGTGCCAGCAGTGAAGCGCGAGGGAGGACTGAAGCTTTCTTT
NA	NA	TRBJ2-1	TRBV9	CASSQTARTGGSNEQFF	TGTGCCAGCAGTCAAACCGCTAGGACGGGGGGCAGCAATGAGCAGTTCTTC
NA	TRBD2	TRBJ2-7	TRBV6-6	CASIPSTGGYYEQYF	TGTGCCAGCATTCCTTCCACCGGGGGGTACTACGAGCAGTACTTC
NA	NA	TRBJ1-1	TRBV10-3	CAISDRPSSEAFF	TGTGCCATCAGTGACAGGCCCAGTTCTGAAGCTTTCTTT
NA	NA	TRBJ2-1	TRBV29-1	CSVEDSQVYNEQFF	TGCAGCGTTGAAGATTCCCAGGTGTACAATGAGCAGTTCTTC
NA	TRBD1	TRBJ1-2	TRBV5-1	CASAGGGTGNSNYGYTF	TGCGCCAGCGCGGGGGGCGGGACAGGGAACTCGAACTATGGCTACACCTTC
NA	TRBD2	TRBJ2-1	TRBV9	CASNPGLAAYNEQFF	TGTGCCAGCAACCCTGGCCTAGCGGCCTACAATGAGCAGTTCTTC
NA	TRBD1	TRBJ2-5	TRBV6-1	CASSDRGRQTQYF	TGTGCCAGCAGTGACAGGGGGCGACAGACCCAGTACTTC
NA	TRBD1	TRBJ2-7	TRBV5-1	CASSLDRGYYEQYF	TGCGCCAGCAGCTTGGACAGGGGCTATTACGAGCAGTACTTC
NA	NA	TRBJ1-2	TRBV6-5	CASTLGHSPNYGYTF	TGTGCCAGCACTCTAGGACACTCCCCTAACTATGGCTACACCTTC
once	NA	TRBJ1-3	TRBV7-2	CASSLSSQGAAIYF	TGTGCCAGCAGCTTATCGAGTCAGGGTGCCGCCATATATTTT
NA	NA	TRBJ2-3	TRBV5-1	CASSLEGRASTDTQYF	TGCGCCAGCAGCTTGGAGGGCAGGGCAAGCACAGATACGCAGTATTTT
NA	TRBD1	TRBJ2-7	TRBV5-4	CASSSQGALSYEQYF	TGTGCCAGCAGCTCACAGGGGGCCCTCTCCTACGAGCAGTACTTC